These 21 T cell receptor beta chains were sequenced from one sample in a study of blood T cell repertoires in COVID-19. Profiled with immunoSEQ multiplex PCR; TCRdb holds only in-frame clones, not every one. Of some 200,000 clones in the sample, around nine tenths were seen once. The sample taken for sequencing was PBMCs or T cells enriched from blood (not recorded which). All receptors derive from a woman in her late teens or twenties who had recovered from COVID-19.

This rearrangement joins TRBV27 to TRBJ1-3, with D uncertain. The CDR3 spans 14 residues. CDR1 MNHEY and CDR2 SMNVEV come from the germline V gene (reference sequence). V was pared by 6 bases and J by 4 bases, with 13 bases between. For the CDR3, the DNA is TGTGCCAGCAGACCTACACGGGGAGGAAACACCATATATTTT. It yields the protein CASRPTRGGNTIYF.

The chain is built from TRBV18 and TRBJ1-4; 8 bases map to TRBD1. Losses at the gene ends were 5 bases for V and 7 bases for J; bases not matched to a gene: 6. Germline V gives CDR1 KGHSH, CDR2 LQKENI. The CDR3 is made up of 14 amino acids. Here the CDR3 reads CASSSGTGGEKLFF. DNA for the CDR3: TGTGCCAGCTCATCCGGGACAGGAGGTGAAAAACTGTTTTTT.

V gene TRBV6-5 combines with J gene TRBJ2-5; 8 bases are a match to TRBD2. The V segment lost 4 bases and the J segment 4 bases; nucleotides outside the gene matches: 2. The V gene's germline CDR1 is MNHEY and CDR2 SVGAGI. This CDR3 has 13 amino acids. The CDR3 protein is CASSSLAGETQYF. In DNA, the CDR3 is TGTGCCAGCAGTTCTCTAGCGGGAGAGACCCAGTACTTC.

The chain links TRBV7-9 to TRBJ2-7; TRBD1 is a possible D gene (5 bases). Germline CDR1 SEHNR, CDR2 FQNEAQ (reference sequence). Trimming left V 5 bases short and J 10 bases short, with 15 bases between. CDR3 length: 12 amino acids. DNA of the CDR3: TGTGCCAGCAGCCCCCCCGGCCAGGGACAGTACTTC. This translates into CASSPPGQGQYF.

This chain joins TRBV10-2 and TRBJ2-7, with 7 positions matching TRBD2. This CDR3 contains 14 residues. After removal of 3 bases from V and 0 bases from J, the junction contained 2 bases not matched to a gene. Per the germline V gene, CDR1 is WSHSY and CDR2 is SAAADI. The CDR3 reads CASSDSGGSYEQYF. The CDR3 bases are TGCGCCAGCAGTGACTCGGGAGGCTCCTACGAGCAGTACTTC.

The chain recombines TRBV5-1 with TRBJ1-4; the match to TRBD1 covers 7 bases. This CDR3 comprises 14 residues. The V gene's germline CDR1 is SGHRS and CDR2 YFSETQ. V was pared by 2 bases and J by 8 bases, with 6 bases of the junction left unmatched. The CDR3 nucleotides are TGCGCCAGCAGCTTTGACAGGGACAAGGAAAAACTGTTTTTT. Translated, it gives CASSFDRDKEKLFF.

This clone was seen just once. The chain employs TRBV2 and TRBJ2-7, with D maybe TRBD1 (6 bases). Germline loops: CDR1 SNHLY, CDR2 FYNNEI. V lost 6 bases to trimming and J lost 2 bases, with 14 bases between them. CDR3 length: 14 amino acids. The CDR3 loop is CASRITGFAYEQYF. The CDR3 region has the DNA TGTGCCAGCAGAATAACAGGGTTCGCCTACGAGCAGTACTTC.

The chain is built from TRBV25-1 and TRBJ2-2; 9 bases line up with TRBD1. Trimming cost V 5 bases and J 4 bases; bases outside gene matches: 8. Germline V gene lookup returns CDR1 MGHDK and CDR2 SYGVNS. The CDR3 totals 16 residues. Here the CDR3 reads CASSRGQGRPTGELFF. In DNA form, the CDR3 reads TGTGCCAGCAGTAGGGGACAGGGAAGGCCCACCGGGGAGCTGTTTTTT.

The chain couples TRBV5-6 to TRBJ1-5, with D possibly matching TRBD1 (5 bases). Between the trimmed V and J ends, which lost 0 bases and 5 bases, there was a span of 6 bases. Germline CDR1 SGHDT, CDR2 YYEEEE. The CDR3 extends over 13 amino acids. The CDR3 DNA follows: TGTGCCAGCAGCTTGGCGGGGGATCAGCCCCAGCATTTT. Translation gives CASSLAGDQPQHF.

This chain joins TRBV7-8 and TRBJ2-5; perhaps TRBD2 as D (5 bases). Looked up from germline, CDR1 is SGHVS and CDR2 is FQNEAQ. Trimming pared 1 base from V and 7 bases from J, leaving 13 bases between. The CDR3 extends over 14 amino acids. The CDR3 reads CASSLEEGIGTQYF. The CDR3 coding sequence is TGTGCCAGCAGCTTAGAAGAGGGCATAGGGACCCAGTACTTC.

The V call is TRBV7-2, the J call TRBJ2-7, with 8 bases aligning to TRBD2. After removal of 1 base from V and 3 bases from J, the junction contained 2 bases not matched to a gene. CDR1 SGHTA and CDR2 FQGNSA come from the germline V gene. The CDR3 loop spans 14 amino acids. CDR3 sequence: CASSLVLAVYEQYF. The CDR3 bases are TGTGCCAGCAGCTTAGTACTAGCGGTCTACGAGCAGTACTTC. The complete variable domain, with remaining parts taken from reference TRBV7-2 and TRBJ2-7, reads GAGVSQSPSNKVTEKGKDVELRCDPISGHTALYWYRQSLGQGLEFLIYFQGNSAPDKSGLPSDRFSAERTGGSVSTLTIQRTQQEDSAVYLCASSLVLAVYEQYFGPGTRLTVT.

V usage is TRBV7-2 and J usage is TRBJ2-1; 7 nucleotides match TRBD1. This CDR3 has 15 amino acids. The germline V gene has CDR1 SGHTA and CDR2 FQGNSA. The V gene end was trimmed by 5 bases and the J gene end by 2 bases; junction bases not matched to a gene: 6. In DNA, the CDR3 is TGTGCCAGCAGCGAGACAGGGCTCACCTACAATGAGCAGTTCTTC. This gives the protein CASSETGLTYNEQFF.

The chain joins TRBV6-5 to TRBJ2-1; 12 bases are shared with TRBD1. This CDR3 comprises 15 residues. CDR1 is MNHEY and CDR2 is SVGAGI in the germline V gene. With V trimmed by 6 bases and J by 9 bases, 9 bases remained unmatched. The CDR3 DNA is TGTGCCAGCAGCTCAGGGACAGGGGGCTTAGGTGAGCAGTTCTTC. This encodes CASSSGTGGLGEQFF.

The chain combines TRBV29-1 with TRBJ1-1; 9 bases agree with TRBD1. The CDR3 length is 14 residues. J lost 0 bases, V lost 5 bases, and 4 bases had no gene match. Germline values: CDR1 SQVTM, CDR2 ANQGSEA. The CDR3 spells CSVTGGGMNTEAFF. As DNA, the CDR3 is TGCAGCGTTACAGGGGGCGGCATGAACACTGAAGCTTTCTTT.

CDR3 sequence reads: CASSLGANEQFF. DNA for the CDR3: TGTGCCAGCAGCTTAGGCGCCAATGAGCAGTTCTTC. This sequence joins TRBV7-9 and TRBJ2-1; D unresolved. CDR1 is SEHNR, CDR2 FQNEAQ, per germline (reference sequence). The V gene lost 1 base and the J gene lost 6 bases, with 4 bases spanning the gap. CDR3 size: 12 residues.

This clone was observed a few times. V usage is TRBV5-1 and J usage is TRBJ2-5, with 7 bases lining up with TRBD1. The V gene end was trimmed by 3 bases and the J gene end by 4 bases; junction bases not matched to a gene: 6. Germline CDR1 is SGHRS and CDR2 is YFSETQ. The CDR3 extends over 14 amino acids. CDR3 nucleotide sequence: TGCGCCAGCAGCTCGACAGGGACCGGAGAGACCCAGTACTTC. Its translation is CASSSTGTGETQYF.

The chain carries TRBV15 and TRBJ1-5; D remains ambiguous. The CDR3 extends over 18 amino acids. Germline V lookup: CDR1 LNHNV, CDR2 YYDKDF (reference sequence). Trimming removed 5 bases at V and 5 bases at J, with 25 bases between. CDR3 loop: CATSAKRLQSTIDQPQHF. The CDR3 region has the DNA TGTGCCACCAGCGCAAAGCGTCTCCAATCGACTATAGATCAGCCCCAGCATTTT.

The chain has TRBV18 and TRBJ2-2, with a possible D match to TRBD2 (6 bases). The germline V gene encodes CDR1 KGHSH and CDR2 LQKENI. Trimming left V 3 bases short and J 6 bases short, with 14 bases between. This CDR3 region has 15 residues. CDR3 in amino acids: CASSPNRGFAGELFF. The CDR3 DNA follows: TGTGCCAGCTCACCCAATCGGGGGTTCGCCGGGGAGCTGTTTTTT. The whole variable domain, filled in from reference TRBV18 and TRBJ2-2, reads NAGVMQNPRHLVRRRGQEARLRCSPMKGHSHVYWYRQLPEEGLKFMVYLQKENIIDESGMPKERFSAEFPKEGPSILRIQQVVRGDSAAYFCASSPNRGFAGELFFGEGSRLTVL.

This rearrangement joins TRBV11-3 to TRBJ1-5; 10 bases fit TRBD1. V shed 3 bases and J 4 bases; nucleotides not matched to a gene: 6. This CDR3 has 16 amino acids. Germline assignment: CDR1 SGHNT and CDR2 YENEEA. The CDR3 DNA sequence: TGTGCCAGCAGCTTGCACCGGACAGGGGGAAATCAGCCCCAGCATTTT. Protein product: CASSLHRTGGNQPQHF.

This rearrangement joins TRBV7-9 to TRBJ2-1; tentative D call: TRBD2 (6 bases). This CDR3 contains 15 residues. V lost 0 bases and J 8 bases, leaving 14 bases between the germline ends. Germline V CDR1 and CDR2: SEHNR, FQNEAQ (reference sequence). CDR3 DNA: TGTGCCAGCAGCTTAGCCAGCGGAGGCGGGGATGAGCAGTTCTTC. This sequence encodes CASSLASGGGDEQFF.

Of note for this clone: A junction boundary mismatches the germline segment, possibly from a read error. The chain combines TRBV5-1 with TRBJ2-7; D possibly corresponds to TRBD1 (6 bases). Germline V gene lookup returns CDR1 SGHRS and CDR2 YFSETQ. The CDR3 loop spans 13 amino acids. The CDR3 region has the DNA TGCGCCAGCAGCCCGCTTGAAGGGGGACGAGGGGATTTC. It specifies CASSPLEGGRGDF.